One and the same sample provided the 10 T cell receptor beta chains below, sequenced in a study of cytomegalovirus exposure and HLA in healthy donors. The PCR employed 60 Vbeta primers together with 13 Jbeta primers. Produced via immunoSEQ multiplex PCR; TCRdb's table is partial and in-frame only. The sample lists approximately 210,000 clones; roughly 77% were seen once. Sequencing was done on a sample of PBMCs. These receptors were collected from a woman in her fifties or sixties in good health and CMV-seronegative.

The gene calls are TRBV5-1 and TRBJ1-4, with D possibly TRBD1 on 6 matching bases. The germline CDR1 and CDR2 sequences are SGHRS and YFSETQ. V was trimmed by 4 bases and J by 4 bases, leaving 17 bases between them. This CDR3 has 16 residues. The DNA for the CDR3 is TGCGCCAGCAGCCGCGGGGGGGCGGGGATTAATGAAAAACTGTTTTTT. Its protein product is CASSRGGAGINEKLFF.

The gene calls are TRBV6-5 and TRBJ2-7; 8 nucleotides align to TRBD2. Germline V gene lookup returns CDR1 MNHEY and CDR2 SVGAGI. Trimming cost V 2 bases and J 3 bases; bases outside gene matches: 3. The CDR3 has 14 residues. The CDR3 here is CASSYPGTSYEQYF. The CDR3 region has the DNA TGTGCCAGCAGTTACCCCGGGACTAGCTACGAGCAGTACTTC.

The CDR3 protein is CASSLAGGTEAFF. As DNA, the CDR3 is TGTGCCAGCAGCTTAGCCGGTGGCACTGAAGCTTTCTTT. The chain links TRBV13 to TRBJ1-1, with D hard to call. Germline V CDR1 and CDR2: PRHDT, FYEKMQ (reference sequence). The CDR3 covers 13 residues. V was shortened by 1 base and J by 4 bases, with 7 bases between the two germline ends.

The genes are TRBV14 and TRBJ1-2; 7 bases match TRBD1. The CDR3 spans 14 residues. The germline V gene encodes CDR1 SGHDN and CDR2 FVKESK. After removal of 4 bases from V and 6 bases from J, the junction contained 8 bases not matched to a gene. Written as DNA, the CDR3 is TGTGCCAGCAGCCCTCGACAGGGTTTGGATGGCTACACCTTC. Its translation: CASSPRQGLDGYTF.

The chain links TRBV6-6 to TRBJ1-1; D might be TRBD1 (5 bases). Trimming removed 6 bases at V and 10 bases at J, with 27 bases between. This CDR3 spans 16 amino acids. CDR1 and CDR2 (germline): MNHNY, SVGAGI (reference sequence). In DNA, the CDR3 is TGTGCCAGCAGACTCGACAGCCGCCGGGGGTCTTCGGGAGCTTTCTTT. Amino acid sequence: CASRLDSRRGSSGAFF.

This clone has a handful of counts. J is TRBJ1-1 and V is TRBV29-1; no definite D call. This CDR3 spans 12 amino acids. Germline assignment: CDR1 SQVTM and CDR2 ANQGSEA. V was pared by 0 bases and J by 6 bases, with 8 bases between. CDR3 sequence (DNA): TGCAGCGTTGAAGATCCGGGGTCTGAAGCTTTCTTT. This sequence encodes CSVEDPGSEAFF.

There are a few counts of this clone. The gene calls are TRBV6-5 and TRBJ2-7, with a weak D call TRBD1 (6 bases). V was clipped by 4 bases and J by 3 bases, with 13 bases between them. CDR3 length: 14 residues. Germline lookup yields CDR1 MNHEY and CDR2 SVGAGI. The CDR3 sequence: CASSSPGQIYEQYF. The CDR3 DNA sequence: TGTGCCAGCAGTTCACCCGGACAGATCTACGAGCAGTACTTC.

This clone came up a few times. The chain uses TRBV18 and TRBJ2-5; TRBD1 matches 8 bases. The V gene end was trimmed by 6 bases and the J gene end by 5 bases; junction bases not matched to a gene: 8. Germline CDR1 KGHSH, CDR2 LQKENI. The CDR3 is 14 amino acids. The CDR3 sequence: CASSPGTGFETQYF. The CDR3 bases are TGTGCCAGCTCCCCAGGGACAGGCTTTGAGACCCAGTACTTC. Together with reference TRBV18 and TRBJ2-5, the CDR3 gives the full variable domain: NAGVMQNPRHLVRRRGQEARLRCSPMKGHSHVYWYRQLPEEGLKFMVYLQKENIIDESGMPKERFSAEFPKEGPSILRIQQVVRGDSAAYFCASSPGTGFETQYFGPGTRLLVL.

There are a few counts of this clone. This chain joins TRBV11-2 and TRBJ2-3; D uncertain. Germline V gene data show CDR1 as SGHAT and CDR2 as FQNNGV. The V and J ends lost 3 bases and 6 bases respectively, with 10 bases between them. The CDR3 covers 13 residues. CDR3 coding DNA: TGTGCCAGCAGCTTGATGGTCCGGGATACGCAGTATTTT. Protein product: CASSLMVRDTQYF.

This clone was found a few times. This sequence joins TRBV4-3 and TRBJ1-1, with D perhaps TRBD1 (5 bases). CDR1 and CDR2 (germline): LGHNA, YSLEER. This CDR3 is 13 amino acids long. Trimming took 4 bases from V and 10 from J, leaving 16 bases between them. CDR3 amino acids: CASSRDLYIGAFF. CDR3 bases: TGCGCCAGCAGCCGGGACTTGTATATTGGAGCTTTCTTT.